This T cell receptor beta chain was found in a study of T-cell reconstitution after alpha-beta-depleted transplantation in children. This clonotype was seen a few times. Its antigen is still unknown. Molecular barcoding with unique molecular identifiers was used for the TCRbeta library. TCRdb reprocessed the PCR reads with MiXCR, giving one entry per CDR3 protein. The sample shows 450,000 to 550,000 distinct CDR3 sequences, about an eighth of them seen only once. Overall study findings and caveats: About two months after transplant, alpha-beta T cells reportedly came from several hundred expanded graft clones.

This clonotype originated in a female patient aged 2-9 years who had a stem cell transplant for aplastic anemia, so the T cells may come from the graft donor. The sequencing here drew on PBMCs, mostly from graft donor cells, taken 180 days after TCRalphabeta/CD19-depleted stem cell transplant.

CDR3 protein: CASSTPASGTEAFF. CDR3 coding DNA: TGTGCCAGTAGTACCCCCGCGAGTGGCACTGAAGCTTTCTTT. The chain recombines TRBV19 with TRBJ1-1; no clear D gene. Germline V gene sequence: CDR1 LNHDA, CDR2 SQIVND (reference sequence). V lost 4 bases and J 4 bases, leaving 13 bases between the germline ends. The CDR3 length is 14 residues.